This is a list of T cell receptor beta chains from one sample in a study of shared clonotypes between healthy human individuals. Sequenced by immunoSEQ multiplex PCR; TCRdb stores in-frame clones only, minus some. The sample includes hundreds of thousands of clones, 95% to 98% of them seen just once. The sample was naive CD4+ T cells sorted from blood. The receptor source for this set is a woman in her 30s in good health. Both conserved end residues are part of each CDR3. The D gene is left open where the match is weak. Size is omitted from some rows. Given values are once, few, many or a class for expanded clones.

j_gene	d_gene	v_gene	abundance	CDR3aa	CDR3nt
TRBJ2-2	NA	TRBV18	NA	CASSPTGPGELFF	TGTGCCAGCTCACCAACAGGTCCCGGGGAGCTGTTTTTT
TRBJ2-1	TRBD2	TRBV7-6	NA	CASSSAGGRIYNEQFF	TGTGCCAGCAGCTCTGCGGGGGGCCGAATCTACAATGAGCAGTTCTTC
TRBJ2-1	TRBD2	TRBV5-1	NA	CASSGTSGRVEQFF	TGCGCCAGCAGCGGGACTAGCGGGAGGGTTGAGCAGTTCTTC
TRBJ2-2	NA	TRBV19	NA	CASSRSGAGAGELFF	TGTGCCAGTAGTAGATCAGGGGCGGGGGCCGGGGAGCTGTTTTTT
TRBJ2-1	TRBD2	TRBV9	NA	CASSLSGSSYNEQFF	TGTGCCAGCAGCCTTAGCGGGAGTTCCTACAATGAGCAGTTCTTC
TRBJ2-7	TRBD2	TRBV28	NA	CASSLYPTSGRADEQYF	TGTGCCAGCAGTTTATATCCGACTAGCGGGAGGGCCGACGAGCAGTACTTC
TRBJ1-5	TRBD1	TRBV6-6	NA	CASSYSSRTGSQPQHF	TGTGCCAGCAGTTACTCGAGTCGGACAGGGAGTCAGCCCCAGCATTTT
TRBJ2-6	TRBD1	TRBV5-1	once	CASSPGQGDSGANVLTF	TGCGCCAGCAGCCCGGGACAGGGCGACTCTGGGGCCAACGTCCTGACTTTC
TRBJ2-7	TRBD2	TRBV11-1	NA	CASSLDGGRADEQYF	TGTGCCAGCAGCTTAGATGGCGGGAGGGCGGACGAGCAGTACTTC
TRBJ2-7	NA	TRBV6-5	NA	CASSSTGIPYEQYF	TGTGCCAGCAGTTCCACTGGGATCCCCTACGAGCAGTACTTC
TRBJ2-7	TRBD2	TRBV6-1	once	CASSPSGSFTHEQYF	TGTGCCAGCAGCCCTAGCGGGAGTTTTACCCACGAGCAGTACTTC
TRBJ2-1	NA	TRBV5-1	NA	CASSQRRVSYNEQFF	TGCGCCAGCAGCCAGCGACGGGTCTCCTACAATGAGCAGTTCTTC
TRBJ1-5	NA	TRBV19	once	CASSTLTAQPQHF	TGTGCCAGTAGTACTCTGACAGCTCAGCCCCAGCATTTT
TRBJ2-5	NA	TRBV11-3	NA	CASSPQGGHETQYF	TGTGCCAGCAGCCCCCAGGGGGGCCATGAGACCCAGTACTTC
TRBJ1-4	NA	TRBV4-1	NA	CASSQDRRIANEKLFF	TGCGCCAGCAGCCAAGATCGACGGATTGCCAATGAAAAACTGTTTTTT
TRBJ2-7	TRBD1	TRBV27	NA	CASSLLDRPGEQYF	TGTGCCAGCAGTTTACTGGACAGGCCAGGCGAGCAGTACTTC
TRBJ1-4	TRBD1	TRBV25-1	NA	CASSGFPGQGSEKLFF	TGTGCCAGCAGTGGATTTCCGGGACAGGGGTCCGAAAAACTGTTTTTT
TRBJ1-3	TRBD1	TRBV19	NA	CASSSGTGFGNTIYF	TGTGCCAGTAGTAGCGGGACAGGGTTCGGAAACACCATATATTTT
TRBJ2-7	NA	TRBV10-2	NA	CASSETGELRYEQYF	TGCGCCAGCAGTGAGACGGGAGAGTTGCGCTACGAGCAGTACTTC
TRBJ2-7	TRBD1	TRBV28	NA	CASRSQGVSYEQYF	TGTGCCAGCAGATCACAGGGGGTCTCCTACGAGCAGTACTTC
TRBJ2-3	TRBD2	TRBV28	NA	CASTHRFATSGTDTQYF	TGTGCCAGCACCCACCGTTTTGCGACTAGCGGCACAGATACGCAGTATTTT
TRBJ1-5	TRBD1	TRBV6-1	NA	CASSAGQRRNQPQHF	TGTGCCAGCAGCGCGGGACAGAGACGCAATCAGCCCCAGCATTTT